This T cell receptor beta chain was sequenced for a study of cytomegalovirus exposure and HLA in healthy donors. Regarding the study as a whole: Among TCR beta chains of equal frequency, HLA-associated ones were more clonally expanded in a later analysis. TRBV6-2, TRBV6-3 and some other V segments were unresolvable in 87-base-pair reads.

With 2 bases clipped from V and 3 bases from J, the junction kept 5 bases outside the gene matches. Germline CDR1 reads SGHVS; CDR2 reads FNYEAQ. This CDR3 has 16 residues. This cohort consisted of healthy bone marrow donors. Amplification used 60 Vbeta primers and 13 Jbeta primers. Some clones are missing from TCRdb's copy, which holds only in-frame ones; the method was immunoSEQ multiplex PCR. Among approximately 100,000 clones listed, around 80% were seen once. For this clone: The antigen is not known.

This clonotype originated in a man between 60 and 70 years old in good health and CMV-seronegative. The V gene is TRBV7-6, the J gene TRBJ1-4, with 8 bases that match TRBD1. Input material: PBMCs. The CDR3 DNA reads TGTGCCAGCAGCTTATATCAGGGGGCGGCTAATGAAAAACTGTTTTTT. The encoded protein is CASSLYQGAANEKLFF.